This record looks at one TCR beta chain sequence and its context. The antigen is undetermined. The data were taken from a study of beta chain features in type 1 diabetes. Study-wide points: Fewer junction insertions and more nucleotide deletions appeared in type 1 diabetes patients. All four CD4+ subsets of Type 1 diabetes patients contained TCRB CDR3s that were moderately but significantly shorter. Compared to healthy donors, patients appeared to have naive, central memory and Treg TCRB repertoires that were more alike.

Germline V gene data show CDR1 as MDHEN and CDR2 as SYDVKM. The CDR3 totals 15 residues. The V gene end was trimmed by 4 bases and the J gene end by 5 bases; junction bases not matched to a gene: 10. Expressed TCRB transcripts got sequenced, as all isolated RNA was reverse transcribed. The data were produced by immunoSEQ multiplex PCR, yet TCRdb's version contains in-frame clones alone and is incomplete. In the table there are 150,000 to 200,000 clones, almost 65% of which are singletons. Over 95% purity was reached by all sorted populations. The specimen sequenced was naive CD4+ T cells from blood. The receptor's source is a young man with type 1 diabetes. This rearrangement joins TRBV28 to TRBJ2-5, with 7 bases that match TRBD1. Here the CDR3 reads CASSSDREREETQYF. The CDR3 DNA reads as TGTGCCAGCAGTTCCGACAGGGAGCGTGAGGAGACCCAGTACTTC.